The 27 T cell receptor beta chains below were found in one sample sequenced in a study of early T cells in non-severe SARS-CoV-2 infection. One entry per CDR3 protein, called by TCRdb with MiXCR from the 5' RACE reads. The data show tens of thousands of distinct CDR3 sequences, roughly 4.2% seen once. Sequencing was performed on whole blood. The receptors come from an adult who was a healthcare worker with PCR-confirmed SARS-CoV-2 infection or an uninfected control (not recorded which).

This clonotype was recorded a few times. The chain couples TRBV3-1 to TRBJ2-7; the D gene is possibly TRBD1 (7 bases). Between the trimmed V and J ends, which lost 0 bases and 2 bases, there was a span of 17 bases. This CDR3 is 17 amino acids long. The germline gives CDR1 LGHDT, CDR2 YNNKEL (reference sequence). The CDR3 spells CASSQEMAGTAAYEQYF. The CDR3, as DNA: TGTGCCAGCAGCCAAGAAATGGCGGGGACAGCTGCCTACGAGCAGTACTTC.

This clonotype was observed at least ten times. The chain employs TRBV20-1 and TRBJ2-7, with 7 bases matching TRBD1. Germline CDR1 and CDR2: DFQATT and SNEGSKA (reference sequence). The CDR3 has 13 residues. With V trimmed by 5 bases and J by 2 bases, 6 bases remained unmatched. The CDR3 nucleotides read TGCAGTGCTTACCAGGGGGTGGCCTACGAGCAGTACTTC. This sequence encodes CSAYQGVAYEQYF.

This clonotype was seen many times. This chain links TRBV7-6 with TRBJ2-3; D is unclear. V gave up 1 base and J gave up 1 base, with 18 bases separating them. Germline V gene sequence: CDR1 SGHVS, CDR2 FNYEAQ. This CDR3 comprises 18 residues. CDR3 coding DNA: TGTGCCAGCAGCTTAGTGCGGACCTATTTACGTGGCACAGATACGCAGTATTTT. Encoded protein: CASSLVRTYLRGTDTQYF. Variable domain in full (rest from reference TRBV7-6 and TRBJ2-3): GAGVSQSPRYKVTKRGQDVALRCDPISGHVSLYWYRQALGQGPEFLTYFNYEAQQDKSGLPNDRFSAERPEGSISTLTIQRTEQRDSAMYRCASSLVRTYLRGTDTQYFGPGTRLTVL.

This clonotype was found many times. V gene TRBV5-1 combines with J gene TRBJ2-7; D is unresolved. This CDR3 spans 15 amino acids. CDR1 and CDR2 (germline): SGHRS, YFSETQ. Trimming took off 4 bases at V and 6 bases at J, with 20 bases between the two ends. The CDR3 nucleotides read TGCGCCAGCAGCCGAGACGAAGCTGGAACGATCGAGCAGTACTTC. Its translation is CASSRDEAGTIEQYF.

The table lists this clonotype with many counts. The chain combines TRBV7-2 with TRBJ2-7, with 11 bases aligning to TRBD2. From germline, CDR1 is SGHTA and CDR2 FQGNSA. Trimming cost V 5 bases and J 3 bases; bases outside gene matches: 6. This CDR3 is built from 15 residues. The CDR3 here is CASSTQGTSGYEQYF. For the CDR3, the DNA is TGTGCCAGCAGCACACAAGGGACTAGCGGCTACGAGCAGTACTTC.

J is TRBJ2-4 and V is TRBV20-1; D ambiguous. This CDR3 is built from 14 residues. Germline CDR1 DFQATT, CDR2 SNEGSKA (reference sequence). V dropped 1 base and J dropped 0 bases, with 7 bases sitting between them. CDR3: CSARVTVAKNIQYF. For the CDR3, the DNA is TGCAGTGCTAGAGTGACGGTAGCCAAAAACATTCAGTACTTC.

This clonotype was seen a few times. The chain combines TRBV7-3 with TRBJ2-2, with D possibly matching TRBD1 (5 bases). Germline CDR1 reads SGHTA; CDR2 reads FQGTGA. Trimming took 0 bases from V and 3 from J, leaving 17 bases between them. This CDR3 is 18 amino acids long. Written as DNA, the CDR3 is TGTGCCAGCAGCTTAACTTCAGGGCCGAGTTTGGACACCGGGGAGCTGTTTTTT. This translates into CASSLTSGPSLDTGELFF.

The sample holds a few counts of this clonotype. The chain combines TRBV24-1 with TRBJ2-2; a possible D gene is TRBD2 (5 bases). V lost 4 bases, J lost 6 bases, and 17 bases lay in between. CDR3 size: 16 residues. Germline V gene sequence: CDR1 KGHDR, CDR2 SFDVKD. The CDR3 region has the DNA TGTGCCACCAGTGAACGGAGCGGAACCTCAGCCGGGGAGCTGTTTTTT. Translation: CATSERSGTSAGELFF.

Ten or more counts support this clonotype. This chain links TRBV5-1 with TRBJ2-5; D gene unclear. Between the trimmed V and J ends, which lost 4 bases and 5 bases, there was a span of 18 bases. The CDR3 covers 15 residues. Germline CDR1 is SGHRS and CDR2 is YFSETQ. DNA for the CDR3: TGCGCCAGCAGCCTCGGACCCTCGGTGGGGGAGACCCAGTACTTC. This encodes CASSLGPSVGETQYF.

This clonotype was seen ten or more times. CDR3 sequence: CASSQSSDTQYF. The CDR3 nucleotides read TGTGCCAGTAGTCAGTCCTCTGATACGCAGTATTTT. The chain employs TRBV19 and TRBJ2-3, with D uncertain. The CDR3 contains 12 residues. Between the trimmed V and J ends, which lost 5 bases and 6 bases, there was a span of 9 bases. Germline assignment: CDR1 LNHDA and CDR2 SQIVND (reference sequence).

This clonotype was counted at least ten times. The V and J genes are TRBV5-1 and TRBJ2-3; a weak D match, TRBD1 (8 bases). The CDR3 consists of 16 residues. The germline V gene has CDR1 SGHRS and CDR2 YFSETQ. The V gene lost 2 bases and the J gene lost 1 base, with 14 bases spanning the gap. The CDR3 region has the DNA TGCGCCAGCAGCTTCGGACAGGGAGGGGGCACAGATACGCAGTATTTT. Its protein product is CASSFGQGGGTDTQYF.

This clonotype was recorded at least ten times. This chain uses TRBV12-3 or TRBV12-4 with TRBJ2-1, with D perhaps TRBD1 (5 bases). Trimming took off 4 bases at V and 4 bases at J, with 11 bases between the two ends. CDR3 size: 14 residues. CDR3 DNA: TGTGCCAGCAGTTCCGACAGTTTGTACAATGAGCAGTTCTTC. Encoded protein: CASSSDSLYNEQFF.

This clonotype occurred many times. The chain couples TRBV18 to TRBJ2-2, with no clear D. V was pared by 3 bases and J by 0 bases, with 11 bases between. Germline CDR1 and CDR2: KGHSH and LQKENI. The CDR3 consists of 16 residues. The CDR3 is CASSPLTPTNTGELFF. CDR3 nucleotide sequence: TGTGCCAGCTCACCCCTGACCCCTACGAACACCGGGGAGCTGTTTTTT.

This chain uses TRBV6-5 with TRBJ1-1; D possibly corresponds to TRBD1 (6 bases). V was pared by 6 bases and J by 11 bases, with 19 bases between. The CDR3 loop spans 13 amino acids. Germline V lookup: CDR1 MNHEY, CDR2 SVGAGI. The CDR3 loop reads CASSPGAPGYAFF. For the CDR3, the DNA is TGTGCCAGCAGCCCGGGGGCCCCGGGGTATGCTTTCTTT.

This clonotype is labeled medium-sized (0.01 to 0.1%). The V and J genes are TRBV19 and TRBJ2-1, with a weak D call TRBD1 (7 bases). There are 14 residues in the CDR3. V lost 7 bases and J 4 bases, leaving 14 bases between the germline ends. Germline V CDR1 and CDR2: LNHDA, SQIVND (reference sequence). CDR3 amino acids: CASTGGLGYNEQFF. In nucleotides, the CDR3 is TGTGCCAGTACAGGGGGGCTGGGGTACAATGAGCAGTTCTTC. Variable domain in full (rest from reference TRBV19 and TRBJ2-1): DGGITQSPKYLFRKEGQNVTLSCEQNLNHDAMYWYRQDPGQGLRLIYYSQIVNDFQKGDIAEGYSVSREKKESFPLTVTSAQKNPTAFYLCASTGGLGYNEQFFGPGTRLTVL.

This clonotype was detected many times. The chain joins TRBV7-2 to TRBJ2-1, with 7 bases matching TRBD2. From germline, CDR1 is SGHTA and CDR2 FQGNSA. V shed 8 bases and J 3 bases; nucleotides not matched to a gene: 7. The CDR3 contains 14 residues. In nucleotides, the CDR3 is TGTGCCAGCGTAAGCGGGAACCACTACAATGAGCAGTTCTTC. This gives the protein CASVSGNHYNEQFF.

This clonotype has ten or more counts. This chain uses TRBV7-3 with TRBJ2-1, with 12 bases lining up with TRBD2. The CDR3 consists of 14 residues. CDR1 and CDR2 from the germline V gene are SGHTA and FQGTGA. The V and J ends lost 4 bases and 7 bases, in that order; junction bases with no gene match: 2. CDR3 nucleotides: TGTGCCAGCAGCTCCGGGACTAGCGGGAATGAGCAGTTCTTC. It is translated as CASSSGTSGNEQFF.

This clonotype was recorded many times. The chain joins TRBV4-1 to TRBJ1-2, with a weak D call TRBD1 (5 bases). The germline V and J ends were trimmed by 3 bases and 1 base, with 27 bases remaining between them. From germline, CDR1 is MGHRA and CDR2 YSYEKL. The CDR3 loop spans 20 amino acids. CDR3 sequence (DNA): TGCGCCAGCAGCCACCCGGACACCGGAAACCTCTCACCGGGTAACTATGGCTACACCTTC. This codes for CASSHPDTGNLSPGNYGYTF.

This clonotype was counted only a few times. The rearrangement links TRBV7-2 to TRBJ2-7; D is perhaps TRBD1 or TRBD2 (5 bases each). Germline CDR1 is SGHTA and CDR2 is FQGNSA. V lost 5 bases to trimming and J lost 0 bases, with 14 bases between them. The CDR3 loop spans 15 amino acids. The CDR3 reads CASSIGTPSSYEQYF. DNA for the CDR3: TGTGCCAGCAGCATAGGGACCCCGAGCTCCTACGAGCAGTACTTC.

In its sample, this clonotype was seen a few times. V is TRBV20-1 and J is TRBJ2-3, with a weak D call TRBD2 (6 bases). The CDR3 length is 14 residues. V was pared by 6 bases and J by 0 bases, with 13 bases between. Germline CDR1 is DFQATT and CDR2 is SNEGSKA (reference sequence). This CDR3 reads CSASGFPSTDTQYF. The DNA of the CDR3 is TGCAGTGCCAGCGGGTTCCCTAGCACAGATACGCAGTATTTT.

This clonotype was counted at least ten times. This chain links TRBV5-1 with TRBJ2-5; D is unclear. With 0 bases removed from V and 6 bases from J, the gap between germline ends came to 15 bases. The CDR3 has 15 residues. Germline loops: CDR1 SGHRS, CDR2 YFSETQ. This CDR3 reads CASSLDPIGMQTQYF. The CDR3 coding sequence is TGCGCCAGCAGCTTGGACCCTATAGGGATGCAGACCCAGTACTTC.

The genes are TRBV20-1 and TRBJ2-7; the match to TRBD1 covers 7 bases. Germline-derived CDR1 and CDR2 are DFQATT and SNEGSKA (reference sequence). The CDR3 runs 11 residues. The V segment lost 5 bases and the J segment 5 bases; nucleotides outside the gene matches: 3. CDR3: CSAAQGNEQYF. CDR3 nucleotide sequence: TGCAGTGCTGCACAGGGGAACGAGCAGTACTTC.

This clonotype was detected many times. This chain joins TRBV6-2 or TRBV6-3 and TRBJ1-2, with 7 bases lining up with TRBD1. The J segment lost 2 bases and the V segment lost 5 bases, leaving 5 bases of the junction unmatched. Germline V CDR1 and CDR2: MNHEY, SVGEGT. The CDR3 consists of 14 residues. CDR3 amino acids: CASSTTGMNYGYTF. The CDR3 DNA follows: TGTGCCAGCAGTACGACAGGGATGAACTATGGCTACACCTTC.

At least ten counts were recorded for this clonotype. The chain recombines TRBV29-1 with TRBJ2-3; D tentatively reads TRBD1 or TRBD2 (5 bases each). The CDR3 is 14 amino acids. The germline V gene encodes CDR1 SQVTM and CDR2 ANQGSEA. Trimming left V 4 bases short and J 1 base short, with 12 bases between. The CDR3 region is CSVADTGRTDTQYF. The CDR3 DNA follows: TGCAGCGTTGCAGACACGGGACGCACAGATACGCAGTATTTT.

DNA of the CDR3: TGTGCCAGCACCTTAGCGGGGGGGCCGGCAGATACGCAGTATTTT. Translating gives CASTLAGGPADTQYF. The J gene is TRBJ2-3, the V gene TRBV12-3 or TRBV12-4; 11 bases line up with TRBD2. There are 15 residues in the CDR3. V was clipped by 7 bases and J by 4 bases; unmatched bases: 7.

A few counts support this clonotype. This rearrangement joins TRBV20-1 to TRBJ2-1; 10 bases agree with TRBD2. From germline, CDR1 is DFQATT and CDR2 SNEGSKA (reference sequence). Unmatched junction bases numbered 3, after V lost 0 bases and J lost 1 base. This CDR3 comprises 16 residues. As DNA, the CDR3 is TGCAGTGCTAGAGATGTACTAGCGGGATCCTACAATGAGCAGTTCTTC. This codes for CSARDVLAGSYNEQFF.

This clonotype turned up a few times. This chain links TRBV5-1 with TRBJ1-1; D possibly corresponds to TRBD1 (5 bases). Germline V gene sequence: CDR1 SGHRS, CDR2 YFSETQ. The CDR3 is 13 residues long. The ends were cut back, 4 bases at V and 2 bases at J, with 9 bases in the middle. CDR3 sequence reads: CASSPGLNTEAFF. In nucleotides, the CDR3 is TGCGCCAGCAGCCCGGGGCTTAACACTGAAGCTTTCTTT.